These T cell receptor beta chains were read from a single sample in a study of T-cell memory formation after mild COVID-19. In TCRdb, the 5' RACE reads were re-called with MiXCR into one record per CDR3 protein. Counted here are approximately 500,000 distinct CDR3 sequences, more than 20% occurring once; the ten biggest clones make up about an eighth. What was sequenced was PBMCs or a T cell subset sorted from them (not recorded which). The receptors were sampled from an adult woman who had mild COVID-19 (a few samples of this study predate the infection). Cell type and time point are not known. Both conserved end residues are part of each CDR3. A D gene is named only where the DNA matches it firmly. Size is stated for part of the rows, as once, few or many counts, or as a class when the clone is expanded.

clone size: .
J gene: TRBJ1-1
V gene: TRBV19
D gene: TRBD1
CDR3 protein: CASSRAGGENTEAFF
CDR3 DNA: TGTGCCAGTAGTAGGGCAGGGGGCGAGAACACTGAAGCTTTCTTT

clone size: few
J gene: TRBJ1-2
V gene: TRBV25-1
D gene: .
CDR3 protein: CASSDGYYTF
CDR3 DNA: TGTGCCAGCAGTGATGGGTATTACACCTTC

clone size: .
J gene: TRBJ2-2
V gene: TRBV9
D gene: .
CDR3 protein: CASSVKGNTGELFF
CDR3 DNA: TGTGCCAGCAGCGTAAAGGGGAACACCGGGGAGCTGTTTTTT

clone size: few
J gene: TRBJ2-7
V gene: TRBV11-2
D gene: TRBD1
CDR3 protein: CASSPSTGGYEQYF
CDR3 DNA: TGTGCCAGCAGCCCCTCGACAGGGGGCTACGAGCAGTACTTC

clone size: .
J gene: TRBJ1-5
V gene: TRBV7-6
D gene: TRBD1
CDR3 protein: CASSPRQGEGNQPQHF
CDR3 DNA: TGTGCCAGCAGCCCAAGACAGGGGGAGGGCAATCAGCCCCAGCATTTT

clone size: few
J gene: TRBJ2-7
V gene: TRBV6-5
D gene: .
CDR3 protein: CASSYTRRTDYEQYF
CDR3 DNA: TGTGCCAGCAGTTACACGCGCCGGACTGATTACGAGCAGTACTTC

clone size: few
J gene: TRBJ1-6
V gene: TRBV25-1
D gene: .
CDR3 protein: CASREHGSSYNSPLHF
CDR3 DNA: TGTGCCAGCAGGGAGCACGGGAGCTCCTATAATTCACCCCTCCACTTT

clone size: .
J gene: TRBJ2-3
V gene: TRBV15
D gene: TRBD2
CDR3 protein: CATSRSPAGEITDTQYF
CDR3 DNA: TGTGCCACCAGCAGGTCCCCAGCGGGAGAGATCACAGATACGCAGTATTTT

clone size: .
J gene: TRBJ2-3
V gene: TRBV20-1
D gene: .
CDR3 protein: CSANRERAADTQYF
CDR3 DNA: TGCAGTGCTAACCGGGAGAGGGCGGCGGATACGCAGTATTTT

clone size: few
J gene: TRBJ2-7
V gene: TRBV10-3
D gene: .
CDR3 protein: CAISEEDYGGEQYF
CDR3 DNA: TGTGCCATCAGTGAGGAGGATTATGGGGGCGAGCAGTACTTC

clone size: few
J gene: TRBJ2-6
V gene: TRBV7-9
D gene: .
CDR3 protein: CASSLVLSGANVLTF
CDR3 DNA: TGTGCCAGCAGCTTGGTCCTCTCTGGGGCCAACGTCCTGACTTTC

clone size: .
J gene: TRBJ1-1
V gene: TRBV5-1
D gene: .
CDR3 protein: CASSYYSPGQQNTEAFF
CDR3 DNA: TGCGCCAGCAGCTACTACAGCCCGGGACAACAGAACACTGAAGCTTTCTTT

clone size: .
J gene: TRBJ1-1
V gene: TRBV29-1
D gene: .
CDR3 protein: CSAPRGPMNTEAFF
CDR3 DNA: TGCAGCGCTCCTCGGGGACCCATGAACACTGAAGCTTTCTTT

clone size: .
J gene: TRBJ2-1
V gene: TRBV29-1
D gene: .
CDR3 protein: CSVEESGPEQFF
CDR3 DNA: TGCAGCGTTGAAGAGTCCGGCCCCGAGCAGTTCTTC

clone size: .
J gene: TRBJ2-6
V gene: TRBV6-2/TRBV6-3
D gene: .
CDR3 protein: CASREHSGANVLTF
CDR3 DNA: TGTGCCAGCAGGGAGCACTCTGGGGCCAACGTCCTGACTTTC

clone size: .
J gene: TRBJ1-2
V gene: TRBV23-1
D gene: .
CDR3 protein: CASTWEGNSGGYTF
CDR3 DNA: TGCGCCAGCACGTGGGAGGGGAATTCGGGGGGCTACACCTTC

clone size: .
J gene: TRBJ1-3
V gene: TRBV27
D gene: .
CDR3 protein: CASSLQVGGHTIYF
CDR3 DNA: TGTGCCAGCAGTTTACAGGTCGGGGGCCACACCATATATTTT